This T cell receptor beta chain was sequenced in a study of shared clonotypes between healthy human individuals. The protocol was immunoSEQ multiplex PCR, while the TCRdb copy is restricted to in-frame clones and leaves out a portion. The sample lists about 1 million clones, about 80% seen once, with 0.5% to 0.6% in the top ten. General observations from the study: Generation probabilities of non-shared clonotypes were lower (relative to those shared by all four donors).

Comment on this clone: Antigen specificity is unknown.

CDR1 and CDR2 (germline): SGHTA, FQGNSA. This CDR3 contains 15 residues. Trimming removed 1 base from V and 7 bases from J, with 16 bases in between. What was sequenced was memory CD4+ T cells from PBMCs. The subset is: CD45RA-negative fraction. The V gene is TRBV7-2, the J gene TRBJ1-1, with a possible D match to TRBD1 (5 bases). This sequence originates from a man aged 18 to 35 in good health. Some clones in this sample may be carry-over from other donors' samples. The CDR3 DNA is TGTGCCAGCAGCTTAGTCGCAGCCATGGGGGTTGAAGCTTTCTTT. Protein sequence: CASSLVAAMGVEAFF.